Listed below are T cell receptor beta chains from one sample, sequenced in a study of T cell changes during pregnancy in multiple sclerosis. TCRdb's table, derived via immunoSEQ multiplex PCR, lists solely in-frame clones and lacks some. The sample yields tens of thousands of clones, under 95% seen once. The sample consisted of peripheral blood, taken in the first trimester of pregnancy. The receptor source for this set is a female donor in good health, enrolled as a control in a pregnancy study. Both conserved end residues are part of each CDR3. A D gene is named only where the DNA matches it firmly. Clone size is stated in some rows and not others, as once, few, many or a class when expanded.

clone size: .; D gene: .; V gene: TRBV19; J gene: TRBJ2-3; CDR3 protein: CASSEVDTQYF; CDR3 DNA: TGTGCCAGTAGTGAGGTAGATACGCAGTATTTT
clone size: .; D gene: .; V gene: TRBV5-1; J gene: TRBJ1-1; CDR3 protein: CASSLSTGMGNEAFF; CDR3 DNA: TGCGCCAGCAGCCTTTCCACAGGGATGGGTAATGAAGCTTTCTTT
clone size: .; D gene: .; V gene: TRBV6-6; J gene: TRBJ1-1; CDR3 protein: CASSPGVLNTEAFF; CDR3 DNA: TGTGCCAGCAGTCCCGGAGTTCTCAACACTGAAGCTTTCTTT
clone size: .; D gene: TRBD1; V gene: TRBV4-3; J gene: TRBJ2-1; CDR3 protein: CASSQDWRQGANEQFF; CDR3 DNA: TGCGCCAGCAGCCAAGATTGGAGACAGGGGGCGAATGAGCAGTTCTTC
clone size: .; D gene: .; V gene: TRBV7-2; J gene: TRBJ2-1; CDR3 protein: CASSSRRVPIVYNEQFF; CDR3 DNA: TGTGCCAGCAGCTCCCGCAGGGTCCCAATCGTCTACAATGAGCAGTTCTTC
clone size: .; D gene: TRBD1; V gene: TRBV6-5; J gene: TRBJ2-3; CDR3 protein: CASSYGQGGTDTQYF; CDR3 DNA: TGTGCCAGCAGTTACGGACAGGGCGGCACAGATACGCAGTATTTT
clone size: .; D gene: .; V gene: TRBV7-9; J gene: TRBJ1-1; CDR3 protein: CASSVSRDFMNTEAFF; CDR3 DNA: TGTGCCAGCAGCGTTAGCCGGGATTTCATGAACACTGAAGCTTTCTTT
clone size: .; D gene: .; V gene: TRBV28; J gene: TRBJ2-2; CDR3 protein: CASSPPAGELFF; CDR3 DNA: TGTGCCAGCAGTCCCCCGGCCGGGGAGCTGTTTTTT
clone size: .; D gene: .; V gene: TRBV7-3; J gene: TRBJ2-3; CDR3 protein: CASSLMGASTDTQYF; CDR3 DNA: TGTGCCAGCAGCTTAATGGGGGCTAGCACAGATACGCAGTATTTT
clone size: .; D gene: .; V gene: TRBV5-1; J gene: TRBJ2-3; CDR3 protein: CASTEEAATDTQYF; CDR3 DNA: TGCGCCAGCACGGAGGAAGCGGCCACAGATACGCAGTATTTT
clone size: once; D gene: .; V gene: TRBV5-4; J gene: TRBJ2-3; CDR3 protein: CASSSREREPDTQYF; CDR3 DNA: TGTGCCAGCAGCTCAAGGGAGCGCGAGCCGGATACGCAGTATTTT
clone size: .; D gene: .; V gene: TRBV6-4; J gene: TRBJ2-2; CDR3 protein: CASSAGNTGELFF; CDR3 DNA: TGTGCCAGCAGTGCAGGGAACACCGGGGAGCTGTTTTTT
clone size: few; D gene: .; V gene: TRBV7-6; J gene: TRBJ1-2; CDR3 protein: CASSLTRGYTF; CDR3 DNA: TGTGCCAGCAGCCTTACTCGTGGCTACACCTTC
clone size: .; D gene: TRBD2; V gene: TRBV5-6; J gene: TRBJ2-3; CDR3 protein: CASSLGRGGTDTQYF; CDR3 DNA: TGTGCCAGCAGCTTGGGGCGGGGGGGCACAGATACGCAGTATTTT
clone size: .; D gene: .; V gene: TRBV6-6; J gene: TRBJ2-6; CDR3 protein: CATPRSPGANVLTF; CDR3 DNA: TGTGCCACCCCGAGATCTCCTGGGGCCAACGTCCTGACTTTC